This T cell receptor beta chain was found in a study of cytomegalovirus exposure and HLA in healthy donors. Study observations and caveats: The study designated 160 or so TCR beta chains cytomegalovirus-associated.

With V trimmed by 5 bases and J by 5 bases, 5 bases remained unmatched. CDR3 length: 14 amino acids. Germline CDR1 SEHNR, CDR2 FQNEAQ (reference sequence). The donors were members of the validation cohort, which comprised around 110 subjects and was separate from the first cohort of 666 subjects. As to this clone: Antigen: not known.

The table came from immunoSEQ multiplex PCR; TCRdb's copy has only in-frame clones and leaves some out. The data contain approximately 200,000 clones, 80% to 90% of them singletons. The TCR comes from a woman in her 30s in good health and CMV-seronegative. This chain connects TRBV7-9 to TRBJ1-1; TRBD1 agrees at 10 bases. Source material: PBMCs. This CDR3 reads CASSHRDRGTEAFF. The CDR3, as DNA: TGTGCCAGCAGCCACCGGGACAGGGGAACTGAAGCTTTCTTT.